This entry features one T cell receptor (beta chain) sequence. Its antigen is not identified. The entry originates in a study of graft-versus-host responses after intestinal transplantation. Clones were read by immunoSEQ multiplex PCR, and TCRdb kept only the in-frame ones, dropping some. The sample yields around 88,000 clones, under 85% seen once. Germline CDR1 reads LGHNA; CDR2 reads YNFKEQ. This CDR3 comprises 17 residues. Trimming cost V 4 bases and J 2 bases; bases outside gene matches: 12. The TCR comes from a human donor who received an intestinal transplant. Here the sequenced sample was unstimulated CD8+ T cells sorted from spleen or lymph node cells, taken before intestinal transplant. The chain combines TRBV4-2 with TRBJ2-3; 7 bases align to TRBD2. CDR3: CASSPHWAGVSTDTQYF. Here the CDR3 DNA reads TGTGCCAGCAGCCCCCATTGGGCGGGAGTCTCCACAGATACGCAGTATTTT.